This T cell receptor beta chain originates from a study of T cell responses to AZD1222 COVID-19 vaccine. Turning to the study itself: Analyses pooled second doses at about 4 or about 12 weeks.

This clone was detected once. Its matching antigen is unknown. Using immunoSEQ multiplex PCR, the repertoire was profiled, and TCRdb retains in-frame clones only, with some absent. Of roughly 150,000 clones listed, 80% to 95% are singletons. Overall study findings and caveats: Sampled repertoires all dated from after the peak T cell response.

The CDR3 consists of 14 residues. In germline, CDR1 is GTSNPN, CDR2 SVGIG (reference sequence). The trim removed 2 bases at V and 4 bases at J, leaving 7 bases unmatched. The rearrangement links TRBV30 to TRBJ1-2, with 7 bases identical to TRBD1. This sample comprised peripheral blood, obtained on day 0 of AZD1222 vaccination. The sequence came from an adult in good health. This CDR3 reads CAWSPTGAGYGYTF. The CDR3 nucleotides read TGTGCCTGGAGTCCTACAGGGGCCGGCTATGGCTACACCTTC.